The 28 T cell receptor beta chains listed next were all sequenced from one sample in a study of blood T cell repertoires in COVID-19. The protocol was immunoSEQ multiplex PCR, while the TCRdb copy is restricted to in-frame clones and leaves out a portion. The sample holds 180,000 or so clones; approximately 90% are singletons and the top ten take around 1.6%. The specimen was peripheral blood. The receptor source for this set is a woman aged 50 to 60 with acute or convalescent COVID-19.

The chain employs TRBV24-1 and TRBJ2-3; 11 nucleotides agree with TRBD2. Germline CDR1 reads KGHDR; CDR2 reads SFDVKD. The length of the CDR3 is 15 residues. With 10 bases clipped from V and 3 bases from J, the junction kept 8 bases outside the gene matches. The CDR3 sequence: CATAGSGGVTDTQYF. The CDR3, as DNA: TGTGCCACTGCGGGTAGCGGGGGGGTAACAGATACGCAGTATTTT.

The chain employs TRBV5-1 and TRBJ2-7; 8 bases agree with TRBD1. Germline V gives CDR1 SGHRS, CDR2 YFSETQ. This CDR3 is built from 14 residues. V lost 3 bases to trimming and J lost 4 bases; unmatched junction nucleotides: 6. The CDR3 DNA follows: TGCGCCAGCAGCTCCGGGACAGGATCATACGAGCAGTACTTC. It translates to CASSSGTGSYEQYF.

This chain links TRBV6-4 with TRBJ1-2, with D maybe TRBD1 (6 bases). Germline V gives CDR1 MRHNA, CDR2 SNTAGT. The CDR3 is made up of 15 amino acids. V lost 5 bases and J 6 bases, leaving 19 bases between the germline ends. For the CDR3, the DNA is TGTGCCAGCAGTACTCACCCGGGGACACCAGATGGCTACACCTTC. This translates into CASSTHPGTPDGYTF.

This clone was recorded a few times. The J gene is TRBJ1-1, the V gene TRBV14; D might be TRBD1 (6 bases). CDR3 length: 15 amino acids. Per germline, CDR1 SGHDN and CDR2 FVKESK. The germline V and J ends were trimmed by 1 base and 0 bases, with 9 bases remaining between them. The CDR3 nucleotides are TGTGCCAGCAGCCAAGCAGGGGCTTTGAACACTGAAGCTTTCTTT. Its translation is CASSQAGALNTEAFF.

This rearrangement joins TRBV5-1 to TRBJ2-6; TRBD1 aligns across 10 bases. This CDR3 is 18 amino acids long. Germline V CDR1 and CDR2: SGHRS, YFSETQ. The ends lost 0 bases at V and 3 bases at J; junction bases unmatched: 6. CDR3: CASSLGPGQGLGANVLTF. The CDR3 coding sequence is TGCGCCAGCAGCTTGGGCCCGGGACAGGGGCTTGGGGCCAACGTCCTGACTTTC.

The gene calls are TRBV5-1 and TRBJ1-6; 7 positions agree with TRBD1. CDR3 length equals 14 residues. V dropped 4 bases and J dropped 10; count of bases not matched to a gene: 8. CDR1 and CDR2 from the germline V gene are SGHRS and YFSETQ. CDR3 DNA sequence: TGCGCCAGCAGCGGTACAGGGGAGCAGTCACCCCTCCACTTT. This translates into CASSGTGEQSPLHF.

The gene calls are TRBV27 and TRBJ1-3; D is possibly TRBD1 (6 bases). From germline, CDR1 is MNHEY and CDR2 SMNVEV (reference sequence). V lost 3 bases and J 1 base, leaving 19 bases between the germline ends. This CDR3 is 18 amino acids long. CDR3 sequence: CASSFQGQQGRSGNTIYF. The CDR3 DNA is TGTGCCAGCAGTTTTCAAGGACAGCAAGGTAGGTCTGGAAACACCATATATTTT.

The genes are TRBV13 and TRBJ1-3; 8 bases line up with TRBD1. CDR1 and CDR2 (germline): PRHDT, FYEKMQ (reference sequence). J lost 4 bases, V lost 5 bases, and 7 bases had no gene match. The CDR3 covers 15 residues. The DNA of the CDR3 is TGTGCCAGCAGCGCAATTGGACAGGGCGGAAACACCATATATTTT. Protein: CASSAIGQGGNTIYF.

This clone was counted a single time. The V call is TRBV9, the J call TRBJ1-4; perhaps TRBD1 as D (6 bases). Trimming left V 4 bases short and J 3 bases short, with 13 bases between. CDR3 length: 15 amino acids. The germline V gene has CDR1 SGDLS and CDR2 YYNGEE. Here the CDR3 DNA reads TGTGCCAGCAGCCCGAGACAGGCCCCTAATGAAAAACTGTTTTTT. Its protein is CASSPRQAPNEKLFF.

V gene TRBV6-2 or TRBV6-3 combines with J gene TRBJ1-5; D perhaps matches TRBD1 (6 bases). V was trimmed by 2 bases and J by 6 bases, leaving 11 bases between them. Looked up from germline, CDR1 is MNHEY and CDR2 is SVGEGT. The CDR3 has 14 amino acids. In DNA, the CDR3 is TGTGCCAGCAGTTACGCGGCAGGGGTTCAGCCCCAGCATTTT. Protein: CASSYAAGVQPQHF.

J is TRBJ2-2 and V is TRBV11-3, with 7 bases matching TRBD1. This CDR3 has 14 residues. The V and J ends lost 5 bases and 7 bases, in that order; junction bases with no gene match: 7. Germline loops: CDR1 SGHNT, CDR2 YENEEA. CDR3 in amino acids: CASSPQGMGGELFF. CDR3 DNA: TGTGCCAGCAGCCCACAGGGGATGGGCGGGGAGCTGTTTTTT.

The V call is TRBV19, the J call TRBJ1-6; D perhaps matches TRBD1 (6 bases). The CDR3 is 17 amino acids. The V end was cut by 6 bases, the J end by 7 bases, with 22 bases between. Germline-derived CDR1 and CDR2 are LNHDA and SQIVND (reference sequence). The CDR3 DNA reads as TGTGCCAGTAGCCTAGGGGGGGGCATCAGTAGGAATTCACCCCTCCACTTT. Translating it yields CASSLGGGISRNSPLHF.

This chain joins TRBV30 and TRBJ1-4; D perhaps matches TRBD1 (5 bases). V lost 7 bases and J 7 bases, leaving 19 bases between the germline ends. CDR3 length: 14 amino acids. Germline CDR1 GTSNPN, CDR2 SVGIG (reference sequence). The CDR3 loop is CALPPERGGEKLFF. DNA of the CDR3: TGTGCCTTGCCCCCCGAGCGGGGGGGTGAAAAACTGTTTTTT.

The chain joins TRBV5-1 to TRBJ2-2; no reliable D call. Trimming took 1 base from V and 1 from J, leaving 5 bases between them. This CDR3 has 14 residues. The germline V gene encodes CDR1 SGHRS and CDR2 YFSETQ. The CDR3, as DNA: TGCGCCAGCAGCTTGCGAGGGAACACCGGGGAGCTGTTTTTT. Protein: CASSLRGNTGELFF.

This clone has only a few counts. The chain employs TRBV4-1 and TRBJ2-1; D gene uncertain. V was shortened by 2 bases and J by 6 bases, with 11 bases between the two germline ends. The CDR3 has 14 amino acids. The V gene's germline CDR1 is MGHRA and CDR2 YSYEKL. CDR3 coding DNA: TGCGCCAGCAGCCAAAGAGAATTGGTCAATGAGCAGTTCTTC. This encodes CASSQRELVNEQFF.

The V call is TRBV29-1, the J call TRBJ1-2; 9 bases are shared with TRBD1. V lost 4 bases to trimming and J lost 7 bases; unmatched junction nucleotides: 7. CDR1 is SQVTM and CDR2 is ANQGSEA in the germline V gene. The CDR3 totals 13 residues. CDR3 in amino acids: CSVGNRGRVGYTF. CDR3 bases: TGCAGCGTTGGAAACAGGGGGCGCGTTGGCTACACCTTC.

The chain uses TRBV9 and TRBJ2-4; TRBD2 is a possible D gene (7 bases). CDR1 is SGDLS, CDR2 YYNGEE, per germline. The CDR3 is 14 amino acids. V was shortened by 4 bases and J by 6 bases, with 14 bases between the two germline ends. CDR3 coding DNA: TGTGCCAGCAGCTCCCGGGGGGCTCCAAACATTCAGTACTTC. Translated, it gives CASSSRGAPNIQYF.

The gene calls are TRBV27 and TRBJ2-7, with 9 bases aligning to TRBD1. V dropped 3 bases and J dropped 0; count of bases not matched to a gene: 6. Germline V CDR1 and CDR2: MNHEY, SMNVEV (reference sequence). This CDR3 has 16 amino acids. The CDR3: CASSFLRTGVSYEQYF. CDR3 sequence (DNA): TGTGCCAGCAGTTTCCTCCGGACAGGGGTCTCCTACGAGCAGTACTTC.

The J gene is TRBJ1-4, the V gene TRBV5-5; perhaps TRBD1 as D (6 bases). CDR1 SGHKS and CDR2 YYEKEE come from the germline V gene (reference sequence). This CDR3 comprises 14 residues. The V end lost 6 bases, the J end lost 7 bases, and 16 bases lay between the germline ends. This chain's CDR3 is CASTSWGGGEKLFF. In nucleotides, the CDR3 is TGTGCCAGCACCTCGTGGGGAGGGGGTGAAAAACTGTTTTTT.

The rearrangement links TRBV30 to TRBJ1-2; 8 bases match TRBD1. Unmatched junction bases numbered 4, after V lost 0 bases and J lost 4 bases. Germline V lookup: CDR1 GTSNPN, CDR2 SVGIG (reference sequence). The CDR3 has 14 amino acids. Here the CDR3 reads CAWSVPGQGYGYTF. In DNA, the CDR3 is TGTGCCTGGAGTGTCCCCGGACAGGGCTATGGCTACACCTTC. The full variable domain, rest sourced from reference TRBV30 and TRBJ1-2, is SQTIHQWPATLVQPVGSPLSLECTVEGTSNPNLYWYRQAAGRGLQLLFYSVGIGQISSEVPQNLSASRPQDRQFILSSKKLLLSDSGFYLCAWSVPGQGYGYTFGSGTRLTVV.

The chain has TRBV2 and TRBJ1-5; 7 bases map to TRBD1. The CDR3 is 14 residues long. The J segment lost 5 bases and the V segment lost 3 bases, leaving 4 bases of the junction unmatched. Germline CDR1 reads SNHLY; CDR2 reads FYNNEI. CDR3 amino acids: CASSDWGTDQPQHF. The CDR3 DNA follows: TGTGCCAGCAGTGATTGGGGGACAGATCAGCCCCAGCATTTT.

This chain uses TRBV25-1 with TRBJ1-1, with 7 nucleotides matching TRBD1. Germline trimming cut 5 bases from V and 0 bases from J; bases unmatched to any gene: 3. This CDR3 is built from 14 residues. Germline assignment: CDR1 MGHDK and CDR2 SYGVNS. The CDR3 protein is CASSKGQMNTEAFF. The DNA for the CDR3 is TGTGCCAGCAGTAAGGGACAGATGAACACTGAAGCTTTCTTT.

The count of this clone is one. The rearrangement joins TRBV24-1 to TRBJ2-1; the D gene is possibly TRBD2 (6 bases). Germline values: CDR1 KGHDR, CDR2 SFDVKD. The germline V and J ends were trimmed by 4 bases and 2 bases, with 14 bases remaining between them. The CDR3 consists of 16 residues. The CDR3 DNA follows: TGTGCCACCAGTGAACCAGCAGCGGGCCCCTACAATGAGCAGTTCTTC. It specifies CATSEPAAGPYNEQFF.

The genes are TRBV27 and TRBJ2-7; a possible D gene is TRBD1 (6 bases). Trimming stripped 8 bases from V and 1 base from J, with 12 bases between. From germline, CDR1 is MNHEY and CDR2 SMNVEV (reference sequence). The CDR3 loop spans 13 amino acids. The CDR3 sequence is CASGRRGSYEQYF. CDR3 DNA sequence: TGTGCCAGCGGGCGCAGGGGTTCCTACGAGCAGTACTTC.

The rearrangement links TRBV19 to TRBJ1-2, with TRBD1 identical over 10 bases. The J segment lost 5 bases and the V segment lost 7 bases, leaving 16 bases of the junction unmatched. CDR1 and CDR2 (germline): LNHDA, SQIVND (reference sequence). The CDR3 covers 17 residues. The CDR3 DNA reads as TGTGCCAGTACGGGGGACAGGGGACTTGCCTCAATATATGGCTACACCTTC. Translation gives CASTGDRGLASIYGYTF.

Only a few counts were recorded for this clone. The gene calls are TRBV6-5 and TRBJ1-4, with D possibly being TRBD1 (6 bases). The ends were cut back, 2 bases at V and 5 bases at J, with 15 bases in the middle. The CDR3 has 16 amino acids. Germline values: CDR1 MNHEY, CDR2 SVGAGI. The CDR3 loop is CASSYNWGRRNEKLFF. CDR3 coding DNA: TGTGCCAGCAGTTACAACTGGGGGCGTAGGAATGAAAAACTGTTTTTT.

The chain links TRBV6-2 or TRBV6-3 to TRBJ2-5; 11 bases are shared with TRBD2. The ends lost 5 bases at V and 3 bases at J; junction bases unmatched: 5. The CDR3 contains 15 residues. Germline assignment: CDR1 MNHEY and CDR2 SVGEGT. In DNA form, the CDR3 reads TGTGCCAGCAGTGGTGTAGCGGGGGGGGAAGAGACCCAGTACTTC. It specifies CASSGVAGGEETQYF.

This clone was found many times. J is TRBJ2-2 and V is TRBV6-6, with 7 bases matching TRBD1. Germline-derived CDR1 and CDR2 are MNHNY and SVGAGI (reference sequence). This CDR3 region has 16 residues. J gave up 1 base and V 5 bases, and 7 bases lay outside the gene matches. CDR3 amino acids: CASSPSGTVNTGELFF. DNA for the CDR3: TGTGCCAGCAGTCCCTCCGGGACAGTGAACACCGGGGAGCTGTTTTTT.